Shown below are 22 T cell receptor beta chains from a single sample sequenced in a study of T cell responses to AZD1222 COVID-19 vaccine. Using immunoSEQ multiplex PCR, the repertoire was profiled, and TCRdb retains in-frame clones only, with some absent. The table has roughly 120,000 clones, 88% seen once; the top ten hold less than 4.5%. This sample comprised peripheral blood, obtained on day 0 of AZD1222 vaccination. Receptor source: an adult in good health.

The gene calls are TRBV7-6 and TRBJ1-2; D unclear. Trimming took 4 bases from V and 2 from J, leaving 5 bases between them. CDR3 length: 12 residues. CDR1 is SGHVS, CDR2 FNYEAQ, per germline. The CDR3 DNA is TGTGCCAGCAGCTCAAGAAACTATGGCTACACCTTC. Translated, it gives CASSSRNYGYTF.

This clone was detected only once. V and J are TRBV6-2 or TRBV6-3 and TRBJ2-5, with 15 bases lining up with TRBD2. The V gene's germline CDR1 is MNHEY and CDR2 SVGEGT. V lost 4 bases to trimming and J lost 4 bases; unmatched junction nucleotides: 16. The length of the CDR3 is 20 residues. The CDR3 coding sequence is TGTGCCAGCAGTTTTCACACCGGGACTAGCGGGGGGCCCATAGGAGAGACCCAGTACTTC. Translating gives CASSFHTGTSGGPIGETQYF.

The V gene is TRBV18, the J gene TRBJ1-3; TRBD1 is a possible D gene (6 bases). The CDR3 length is 16 residues. CDR1 and CDR2 (germline): KGHSH, LQKENI. Trimming removed 3 bases at V and 0 bases at J, with 12 bases between. CDR3: CASSPRQDPSGNTIYF. CDR3 DNA: TGTGCCAGCTCACCCAGACAGGACCCCTCTGGAAACACCATATATTTT.

The chain links TRBV3-1 (or the pseudogene TRBV3-2) to TRBJ1-6, with D possibly being TRBD1 (5 bases). The CDR3 runs 15 residues. Germline CDR1 is LGHDT and CDR2 is YNNKEL (reference sequence). The V end lost 5 bases, the J end lost 3 bases, and 11 bases lay between the germline ends. The CDR3 nucleotides are TGTGCCAGCAGCGTTACAGACAGCTATAATTCACCCCTCCACTTT. It codes for CASSVTDSYNSPLHF.

DNA for the CDR3: TGTGCCAGCAGTTTGGGTAGCGGGGGGCCGGGGGGATTAAATGAGCAGTTCTTC. Its translation: CASSLGSGGPGGLNEQFF. The V and J genes are TRBV6-2 or TRBV6-3 and TRBJ2-1; 10 bases agree with TRBD2. V was pared by 4 bases and J by 7 bases, with 16 bases of the junction left unmatched. The CDR3 is 18 amino acids. The germline V gene encodes CDR1 MNHEY and CDR2 SVGEGT.

The CDR3 reads CASSPGQNTEAFF. The CDR3 DNA reads TGCGCCAGCAGCCCTGGACAGAACACTGAAGCTTTCTTT. V gene TRBV5-1 combines with J gene TRBJ1-1; possible D gene TRBD1, 5 bases. V gave up 4 bases and J gave up 1 base, with 8 bases separating them. Germline assignment: CDR1 SGHRS and CDR2 YFSETQ. This CDR3 spans 13 amino acids.

The rearrangement links TRBV27 to TRBJ2-1, with TRBD2 matching 13 bases. This CDR3 spans 15 amino acids. Germline V CDR1 and CDR2: MNHEY, SMNVEV (reference sequence). V lost 10 bases to trimming and J lost 8 bases; unmatched junction nucleotides: 11. Written as DNA, the CDR3 is TGTGCCAACCGGACTAGCGGGGGCCCCTCGGATGAGCAGTTCTTC. Protein: CANRTSGGPSDEQFF.

This chain joins TRBV4-2 and TRBJ1-3, with 7 nucleotides matching TRBD1. The germline V gene has CDR1 LGHNA and CDR2 YNFKEQ. The CDR3 has 17 amino acids. Trimming removed 3 bases from V and 0 bases from J; junction bases left unmatched: 8. The CDR3 sequence is CASSQFQGVLSGNTIYF. As DNA, the CDR3 is TGTGCCAGCAGCCAGTTTCAGGGGGTTCTCTCTGGAAACACCATATATTTT.

The chain uses TRBV7-2 and TRBJ1-2; a weak D match, TRBD1 (5 bases). Trimming shortened V by 7 bases and J by 4 bases, and 16 bases separated the two germline ends. The CDR3 length is 14 residues. Looked up from germline, CDR1 is SGHTA and CDR2 is FQGNSA. CDR3: CASIGDPDFYGYTF. For the CDR3, the DNA is TGTGCCAGCATAGGGGATCCGGACTTCTATGGCTACACCTTC.

The chain carries TRBV5-4 and TRBJ1-1; D perhaps matches TRBD1 (5 bases). Germline CDR1 is SGHNT and CDR2 is YYREEE (reference sequence). The ends were cut back, 3 bases at V and 7 bases at J, with 16 bases in the middle. This CDR3 contains 14 residues. The CDR3 DNA reads TGTGCCAGCAGCTCCCCGACAGACTCCGATGAAGCTTTCTTT. Its protein product is CASSSPTDSDEAFF.

V gene TRBV4-3 combines with J gene TRBJ2-6; D is perhaps TRBD1 (5 bases). CDR3 length: 15 residues. V was shortened by 0 bases and J by 6 bases, with 9 bases between the two germline ends. Germline assignment: CDR1 LGHNA and CDR2 YSLEER. CDR3 in amino acids: CASSQDRVMANVLTF. The CDR3 bases are TGCGCCAGCAGCCAAGACAGGGTTATGGCCAACGTCCTGACTTTC.

The V gene is TRBV5-1, the J gene TRBJ1-5, with 9 bases that match TRBD1. This CDR3 comprises 19 residues. The trim removed 4 bases at V and 4 bases at J, leaving 18 bases unmatched. Looked up from germline, CDR1 is SGHRS and CDR2 is YFSETQ. The chain's CDR3 is CASSRRTGDSSTPNQPQHF. DNA for the CDR3: TGCGCCAGCAGCAGGAGGACAGGGGATTCATCTACCCCAAATCAGCCCCAGCATTTT.

The genes are TRBV7-3 and TRBJ2-5; 7 nucleotides align to TRBD2. Germline V gives CDR1 SGHTA, CDR2 FQGTGA. CDR3 length equals 15 residues. Losses at the gene ends were 4 bases for V and 5 bases for J; bases not matched to a gene: 10. The CDR3 bases are TGTGCCAGCAGCTCTCAGGGAGGGGCGGTGGAGACCCAGTACTTC. It yields the protein CASSSQGGAVETQYF.

This sequence joins TRBV12-3 or TRBV12-4 and TRBJ1-2; 7 bases are a match to TRBD1. This CDR3 contains 12 residues. V lost 5 bases and J lost 6; bases outside the gene matches: 3. The CDR3 region has the DNA TGTGCCAGCAGTCGTACAGGGGATGGCTACACCTTC. The encoded protein is CASSRTGDGYTF.

The V and J genes are TRBV28 and TRBJ1-6; 8 nucleotides agree with TRBD1. The CDR3 runs to 15 residues. The V gene's germline CDR1 is MDHEN and CDR2 SYDVKM. V lost 10 bases, J lost 7 bases, and 12 bases stayed unmatched. In nucleotides, the CDR3 is TGTGCCATCAGGTCTTCAGGGGGCTGGAATTCACCCCTCCACTTT. Translating gives CAIRSSGGWNSPLHF.

This chain connects TRBV7-2 to TRBJ2-1; TRBD2 matches at 7 bases. The CDR3 loop spans 12 amino acids. J lost 5 bases, V lost 5 bases, and 0 bases had no gene match. The germline V gene has CDR1 SGHTA and CDR2 FQGNSA. This chain's CDR3 is CASSRGDNEQFF. The CDR3 coding sequence is TGTGCCAGCAGCCGGGGGGACAATGAGCAGTTCTTC. The variable domain in full, completed from reference TRBV7-2 and TRBJ2-1, reads GAGVSQSPSNKVTEKGKDVELRCDPISGHTALYWYRQSLGQGLEFLIYFQGNSAPDKSGLPSDRFSAERTGGSVSTLTIQRTQQEDSAVYLCASSRGDNEQFFGPGTRLTVL.

This chain uses TRBV6-5 with TRBJ1-1; possibly TRBD1 for D (5 bases). V lost 0 bases to trimming and J lost 7 bases, with 12 bases between them. The germline gives CDR1 MNHEY, CDR2 SVGAGI. CDR3 length equals 14 residues. The CDR3 region has the DNA TGTGCCAGCAGTTACTCGATCGGGGCCAGTGAAGCTTTCTTT. Protein product: CASSYSIGASEAFF.

For the CDR3, the DNA is TGTGCCACCAGTGACCGTAGCGGGACAGATACGCAGTATTTT. Protein: CATSDRSGTDTQYF. V gene TRBV24-1 combines with J gene TRBJ2-3; 7 bases are a match to TRBD2. With V trimmed by 4 bases and J by 3 bases, 3 bases remained unmatched. Germline V gene data show CDR1 as KGHDR and CDR2 as SFDVKD. The CDR3 totals 14 residues.

The CDR3 region is CASRGQGKNSPLHF. The CDR3 DNA is TGTGCCAGCAGAGGACAGGGCAAGAATTCACCCCTCCACTTT. V gene TRBV11-3 combines with J gene TRBJ1-6; 8 nucleotides line up with TRBD1. The V gene's germline CDR1 is SGHNT and CDR2 YENEEA. V was pared by 6 bases and J by 7 bases, with 5 bases of the junction left unmatched. This CDR3 is 14 amino acids long.

This chain uses TRBV7-2 with TRBJ2-7; 10 nucleotides line up with TRBD1. Germline CDR1 is SGHTA and CDR2 is FQGNSA. V lost 5 bases to trimming and J lost 2 bases; unmatched junction nucleotides: 6. The CDR3 is made up of 15 amino acids. CDR3 protein: CASSQTGQGTYEQYF. The CDR3 nucleotides read TGTGCCAGCAGCCAAACGGGACAGGGGACCTACGAGCAGTACTTC.

V is TRBV19 and J is TRBJ1-1; TRBD1 might be the D (5 bases). The CDR3 length is 13 residues. Germline V gene sequence: CDR1 LNHDA, CDR2 SQIVND (reference sequence). V lost 3 bases and J 6 bases, leaving 11 bases between the germline ends. Written as DNA, the CDR3 is TGTGCCAGTAGTATGTCGCAGGGAGCTGAAGCTTTCTTT. This translates into CASSMSQGAEAFF.

This chain joins TRBV5-1 and TRBJ2-7; 8 bases map to TRBD2. After removal of 2 bases from V and 2 bases from J, the junction contained 3 bases not matched to a gene. From germline, CDR1 is SGHRS and CDR2 YFSETQ. The CDR3 has 14 residues. CDR3 loop: CASSFSGEAYEQYF. The CDR3, as DNA: TGCGCCAGCAGCTTTAGCGGGGAAGCCTACGAGCAGTACTTC.